This entry features one TCR beta chain sequence. This CDR3 contains 15 residues. Germline CDR1 and CDR2: LGHNA and YSLEER. V shed 6 bases and J shed 0 bases, with 12 bases lying between them. The sample comes from a study of control samples from healthy donors and cancer patients. Produced via immunoSEQ multiplex PCR; TCRdb's table is partial and in-frame only. The profile covers around 120,000 clones, with just under 95% appearing a single time and around 3.6% taken by the ten largest. V is TRBV4-3 and J is TRBJ1-5; weak D call: TRBD1 (6 bases). The specimen sequenced was blood. This sequence was found in a man aged 25 to 45 in good health. This CDR3 is CASRPDRYSNQPQHF. DNA of the CDR3: TGCGCCAGCAGACCCGACAGGTATAGCAATCAGCCCCAGCATTTT.